This is a list of T cell receptor beta chains from one sample in a study of memory CD4+ T cells and cytomegalovirus serostatus. Assay: immunoSEQ multiplex PCR; the TCRdb copy retains only in-frame clones and omits some. The sample carries tens of thousands of clones, over 70% recorded once. The sample consisted of memory CD4+ T cells from blood. The source of these receptors is an adult in good health and CMV-seronegative. Both conserved end residues are part of each CDR3. A D gene is named only where the DNA matches it firmly. Not all rows give a size; the values are once, few, many and, for expanded clones, a class.

D	V	size	J	DNA	CDR3
TRBD1	TRBV6-1	few	TRBJ2-1	TGTGCCAGCAAAATACAGGGGGCAGTGATTGAGCAGTTCTTC	CASKIQGAVIEQFF
NA	TRBV25-1	NA	TRBJ1-3	TGTGCCAGCAGTGACGTTGTGGGGTTGGCTGGAAACACCATATATTTT	CASSDVVGLAGNTIYF
TRBD1	TRBV6-6	NA	TRBJ2-7	TGTGCCAGCAGAGGGCCGGGACAGGGTGCCGAGCAGTACTTC	CASRGPGQGAEQYF
NA	TRBV5-1	once	TRBJ1-1	TGCGCCAGCAGCTTGGGGCAGGACACTGAAGCTTTCTTT	CASSLGQDTEAFF
TRBD1	TRBV9	NA	TRBJ1-2	TGTGCCAGCAGCGTAGCCCGGGACAGGGAAGGCGGCTACACCTTC	CASSVARDREGGYTF
NA	TRBV30	NA	TRBJ1-6	TGTGCCTGGAGTCTCCTGTCGGGGGAACCCCTCCACTTT	CAWSLLSGEPLHF
NA	TRBV5-1	few	TRBJ1-1	TGCGCCAGCAGCTTGGCGGACCGGGGTGACACTGAAGCTTTCTTT	CASSLADRGDTEAFF
TRBD2	TRBV9	NA	TRBJ2-5	TGTGCCAGCAGCGTCAACGGGAGGGGACGAGAGACCCAGTACTTC	CASSVNGRGRETQYF
NA	TRBV30	once	TRBJ2-7	TGTGCCTGGAGTATTGGCCAACCCGTCTTCCTGGGAGAGCAGTACTTC	CAWSIGQPVFLGEQYF
TRBD2	TRBV5-4	NA	TRBJ2-5	TGTGCCAGCAGCTTAACGGGGGGAGATATCAAAGGGACCCAGTACTTC	CASSLTGGDIKGTQYF
NA	TRBV7-2	NA	TRBJ1-5	TGTGCCAGCAGCCAACAGCAATATAGCAATCAGCCCCAGCATTTT	CASSQQQYSNQPQHF
TRBD2	TRBV7-9	NA	TRBJ2-1	TGTGCCAGCAGCTTGAGCGGGGTACTGGGTGAGCAGTTCTTC	CASSLSGVLGEQFF
NA	TRBV7-3	NA	TRBJ2-3	TGTGCCAGCAGCTTAAAAGCGGGCACAGATACGCAGTATTTT	CASSLKAGTDTQYF
NA	TRBV5-5	NA	TRBJ2-7	TGTGCCAGCACCTCGCCCTCCTACGAGCAGTACTTC	CASTSPSYEQYF
TRBD1	TRBV7-2	NA	TRBJ2-7	TGTGCCAGCAGCCTTGGGACAGGGGAGACCTACGAGCAGTACTTC	CASSLGTGETYEQYF
NA	TRBV20-1	NA	TRBJ1-5	TGCAGTGCGCTCGGGGATCAGCCCCAGCATTTT	CSALGDQPQHF
TRBD2	TRBV9	NA	TRBJ2-3	TGTGCCAGCAGCGGTAGCGGGGGGGCGTTAGATACGCAGTATTTT	CASSGSGGALDTQYF
TRBD2	TRBV2	NA	TRBJ2-7	TGTGCCAGCAGTGTGCGGGGAGGGTACGAGCAGTACTTC	CASSVRGGYEQYF
TRBD1	TRBV5-4	NA	TRBJ2-7	TGTGCCAGCAGCTTATACAGGGGTGGGGGAGACGAGCAGTACTTC	CASSLYRGGGDEQYF
NA	TRBV9	NA	TRBJ1-5	TGTGCCAGCAGCGTAGCCCCGGGGGTACTGCAGCCCCAGCATTTT	CASSVAPGVLQPQHF
NA	TRBV6-1	NA	TRBJ2-7	TGTGCCAGCAGTGTAATAAAGTACGAGCAGTACTTC	CASSVIKYEQYF
NA	TRBV6-5	NA	TRBJ2-7	TGTGCCAGCAGCCGGAATGGGGCAGTTTTTGCCGAGCAGTACTTC	CASSRNGAVFAEQYF
NA	TRBV6-6	NA	TRBJ2-1	TGTGCCAGCAGGTACCACAGGGTCCATGAGCAGTTCTTC	CASRYHRVHEQFF
NA	TRBV7-6	once	TRBJ2-7	TGTGCCAGCAGCCCAACATTGCGCGCGAGCGAGCAGTACTTC	CASSPTLRASEQYF
NA	TRBV14	NA	TRBJ2-7	TGTGCCAGCAGACGTAGCGGAATGAGCTCCTACGAGCAGTACTTC	CASRRSGMSSYEQYF
NA	TRBV7-2	NA	TRBJ1-3	TGTGCCAGCAGCTACAGGGTGGGGCAGGTATATTTT	CASSYRVGQVYF
NA	TRBV5-1	NA	TRBJ2-7	TGCGCCAGCAGTTCAGAATACGAGCAGTACTTC	CASSSEYEQYF
NA	TRBV5-1	NA	TRBJ1-1	TGCGCCAGCAGCATCTCGTCGGGGAACACTGAAGCTTTCTTT	CASSISSGNTEAFF
TRBD1	TRBV29-1	once	TRBJ2-3	TGCAGCGTCATGGGACAGGGCACAGATACGCAGTATTTT	CSVMGQGTDTQYF
NA	TRBV7-2	NA	TRBJ1-1	TGTGCCAGCAGAACCGGATTGAACACTGAAGCTTTCTTT	CASRTGLNTEAFF
TRBD1	TRBV7-8	NA	TRBJ2-7	TGTGCCAGCAGCCTCCGGGACAGCACCTACGAGCAGTACTTC	CASSLRDSTYEQYF
NA	TRBV7-2	NA	TRBJ1-6	TGTGCCAGCAGCTTCTTCCCGGGCGCAGGGGCTTCACCCCTCCACTTT	CASSFFPGAGASPLHF
TRBD1	TRBV25-1	NA	TRBJ1-5	TGTGCCAGCAGTGAATGGAGACGGGACAGGGGCAATCAGCCCCAGCATTTT	CASSEWRRDRGNQPQHF
NA	TRBV28	few	TRBJ1-2	TGTGCCAGCAGCATACCGGGCACGGAGGGCTACACCTTC	CASSIPGTEGYTF
NA	TRBV5-4	NA	TRBJ1-3	TGTGCCAGCAGCTTGGACAGGGAAAACACCATATATTTT	CASSLDRENTIYF
NA	TRBV14	NA	TRBJ1-2	TGTGCCAGCAGCCAGACAATTAACTATGGCTACACCTTC	CASSQTINYGYTF
NA	TRBV5-1	NA	TRBJ1-1	TGCGCCAGCAGTGAGCGGCCCCTGACATCCAACACTGAAGCTTTCTTT	CASSERPLTSNTEAFF
NA	TRBV2	NA	TRBJ1-1	TGTGCCAGCAGTGGTGGGGGGAAAGGCGGTGAAGCTTTCTTT	CASSGGGKGGEAFF
NA	TRBV11-2	NA	TRBJ2-3	TGTGCCAGCAGCTTATTAGGTCTAGGTGGAGATACGCAGTATTTT	CASSLLGLGGDTQYF
NA	TRBV2	few	TRBJ1-1	TGTGCCAGCAGGGAAGACACTGAAGCTTTCTTT	CASREDTEAFF
NA	TRBV28	few	TRBJ1-2	TGTGCCAGCAGTGCGACAGTTTTAGGCTACACCTTC	CASSATVLGYTF
TRBD1	TRBV5-1	NA	TRBJ1-2	TGCGCCAGCAGCCAGACAGGGGACGCTGGCTACACCTTC	CASSQTGDAGYTF
NA	TRBV2	NA	TRBJ1-3	TGTGCCAGCAAAAGACAGTCCGGAAACACCATATATTTT	CASKRQSGNTIYF
NA	TRBV11-2	NA	TRBJ2-3	TGTGCCAGCAGCACAACCGGGAACCGTGATACGCAGTATTTT	CASSTTGNRDTQYF
NA	TRBV5-6	few	TRBJ1-5	TGTGCCAGCAGCTTGTTTAATCAGCCCCAGCATTTT	CASSLFNQPQHF
NA	TRBV6-1	NA	TRBJ1-4	TGTGCCGGAAGGGACGAGGAAAAACTGTTTTTT	CAGRDEEKLFF
NA	TRBV10-3	once	TRBJ1-4	TGTGCCATCAGTGATTCCCCCGGGGGAGGTGAAAAACTGTTTTTT	CAISDSPGGGEKLFF
NA	TRBV6-5	NA	TRBJ1-2	TGTGCCAGCAGTTACTCCAAGAAGAGCTACACCTTC	CASSYSKKSYTF
NA	TRBV18	NA	TRBJ1-5	TGTGCCAGCTCACCAATGGGAGCTTCCGGGACGCATAGCAATCAGCCCCAGCATTTT	CASSPMGASGTHSNQPQHF
NA	TRBV15	NA	TRBJ2-7	TGTGCCACCAGCAGAGATCGGGGGGCTGGGGAGCAGTACTTC	CATSRDRGAGEQYF